This T cell receptor beta chain was profiled in a study of human T cells and chemical hapten exposure. At the level of the study: TCR yields per sample varied mostly from small pooled library volume differences.

TCRdb ran MiXCR on the RACE reads and lists one entry per CDR3 protein. The data contain 65,000 to 95,000 distinct CDR3 sequences, about 8.6% of them singletons. In its sample, this clonotype was seen a few times. The CDR3 has 13 residues. The V and J ends lost 5 bases and 8 bases, in that order; junction bases with no gene match: 7. CDR1 SEHNR and CDR2 FQNEAQ come from the germline V gene (reference sequence). Time point of the sample: healthy volunteer bleed at 6 weeks. Sequencing started from total RNA isolated from unfractionated whole blood. The sequence was obtained from a female donor in good health. Some clones in this sample may be carry-over from other donors' samples. Specimen: whole blood. This chain joins TRBV7-9 and TRBJ1-1; TRBD1 agrees at 8 bases. The CDR3 is CASSDGTGEEAFF. The CDR3 DNA is TGTGCCAGCAGCGACGGGACAGGAGAGGAAGCTTTCTTT.